The text below deals with one T cell receptor beta chain. Antigen unknown. Sequence at one end of the junction differs from germline and may be a read error. This record comes from a study of tumor-infiltrating lymphocytes in primary liver carcinoma. Study at large: Patients of both sexes were 30 to 69 years old. Study outcomes and limitations: Among the pair types, tumor region pairs showed more overlap than tumor-adjacent and tumor-blood pairs. With p = 0.039, the top-250-clone fraction in tumors significantly exceeded that in blood.

This CDR3 has 11 amino acids. The V gene's germline CDR1 is ENHRY and CDR2 SYGVKD. With around 500 ng total RNA as template and a constant-region primer, TCR beta cDNA was made. Slightly modified ARM-PCR with three nested multiplex PCR rounds yielded TCR beta libraries. Use of TRBV1-TRBV30 forward primers with a C-beta reverse primer characterized the first two PCR rounds, which lasted approximately 11 cycles each. TCRdb independently ran MiXCR on the multiplex PCR reads; one entry per CDR3 protein. Found here are 45,000 to 55,000 distinct CDR3 sequences, 70% to 80% of them singletons; the top ten hold around 23%. Unsorted bulk tissue (roughly 19-30 mg) underwent RNA and DNA co-extraction. Those patients suffered from chronic HBV infection and were treatment-naive.

The sequence came from a middle-aged man with primary liver carcinoma and hepatitis B virus infection. Material: liver tumor tissue from sampling region 2. The subset: tumor region T2, inferior pole. V is TRBV10-3 and J is TRBJ2-1; maybe TRBD2 (5 bases). CDR3 nucleotides: TGTGCCATTAGTGAGAGGGCAGAGGAGTTCTTC. This translates into CAISERAEEFF.